The rows below give T cell receptor beta chains drawn from one sample of a study of blood T cell repertoires in COVID-19. Profiling relied on immunoSEQ multiplex PCR, and the TCRdb table lists in-frame clones only, not all of them. The sample lists 150,000 to 200,000 clones; around 85% were seen once. The sequencing sample was made of peripheral blood. The origin of the receptors is a man in his forties or fifties with active or convalescent COVID-19. CDR3s include the opening cysteine and the closing phenylalanine or tryptophan. Size values are once, few and many counts, or a class for expanded clones, and some rows have none.

once	TRBJ2-7	TRBV7-2	CASSLGGNSYEQYF
NA	TRBJ2-2	TRBV6-1	CASSDTGGGTGELFF
once	TRBJ2-3	TRBV5-1	CASSALTGREPDTQYF
NA	TRBJ2-5	TRBV7-2	CASSLALAGPQETQYF
NA	TRBJ2-3	TRBV30	CAWSVLVDTQYF
NA	TRBJ1-6	TRBV25-1	CASSDVGLTNSPLHF
once	TRBJ1-5	TRBV3-1/TRBV3-2	CASSQGGQPQHF
once	TRBJ2-5	TRBV5-1	CASSFQGGQETQYF
once	TRBJ1-1	TRBV3-1/TRBV3-2	CASSPGQGEAFF
NA	TRBJ2-5	TRBV5-4	CASSFDRGLETQYF
once	TRBJ1-6	TRBV7-3	CASSLGQGVSPLHF
NA	TRBJ2-1	TRBV7-2	CASSSRRGAGVNEQFF
NA	TRBJ2-7	TRBV30	CAWSVQGSEQYF
NA	TRBJ2-1	TRBV12-5	CASGPPSGANNEQFF
NA	TRBJ2-7	TRBV4-1	CASSQDVQGYEQYF
once	TRBJ2-7	TRBV11-2	CASSLDSNEQYF
NA	TRBJ1-2	TRBV5-1	CASSPRYRGTLKNYGYTF
NA	TRBJ1-1	TRBV7-2	CASSDGRYTEAFF
NA	TRBJ2-5	TRBV4-1	CASSQDRQGLQETQYF
NA	TRBJ2-1	TRBV28	CASKTGYYNEQFF
NA	TRBJ1-2	TRBV14	CASSSRTGTYGYTF
NA	TRBJ2-2	TRBV27	CASSLFVVSGGYTGELFF
once	TRBJ2-1	TRBV25-1	CASTWTGGWNEQFF
once	TRBJ2-2	TRBV2	CASSGTHRGYTGELFF
NA	TRBJ2-3	TRBV7-9	CASSQGTGPSFDTQYF
NA	TRBJ2-5	TRBV3-1/TRBV3-2	CASSQEGQQETQYF
NA	TRBJ2-7	TRBV14	CASSRSGRVSEQYF
once	TRBJ2-2	TRBV27	CAIKTGFGTGELFF
NA	TRBJ2-1	TRBV18	CASSPPGQGTYNEQFF
few	TRBJ1-5	TRBV29-1	CSAQGASNQPQHF
once	TRBJ1-3	TRBV7-3	CASSSQGGPGNTIYF
NA	TRBJ1-4	TRBV10-2	CASSFSGTGHEKLFF
NA	TRBJ2-1	TRBV11-2	CASSWTGDNEQFF